This T cell receptor (beta chain) originates from a study of blood T cell repertoires in COVID-19. For the study at large: Sources were T cells, B-cell-depleted T cells, or PBMCs; the material itself was cDNA or gDNA.

This table comes from immunoSEQ multiplex PCR, and its TCRdb copy is limited to in-frame clones, with some not included. The sample consists of 250,000 to 350,000 clones, about nine tenths of them appearing once. The CDR3 sequence is 15 residues long. J was trimmed by 5 bases and V by 4 bases; bases with no gene match: 11. CDR1 MNHEY and CDR2 SMNVEV come from the germline V gene (reference sequence). Residents of approximately 25 US areas, aged about 18 to 89 years, made up the participants. Categorization into cohorts depended on clinical history that participants reported. The receptor was isolated from a woman aged 18-29 years who had recovered from COVID-19. V usage is TRBV27 and J usage is TRBJ2-7; 7 nucleotides line up with TRBD2. Sample: PBMCs or T cells enriched from blood (not recorded which). CDR3 region: CASSSLSGAPHEQYF. The DNA for the CDR3 is TGTGCCAGCAGTTCCCTCAGCGGGGCTCCGCACGAGCAGTACTTC.